The T cell receptor (beta chain) described here comes from a study of PD-L1 blockade in urothelial cancer. As for the study in general: Timepoints chosen for blood analysis were 3 weeks (second dose) and 6 weeks after treatment start. Median T cell yield per blood sample was 140,000 to 150,000 cells.

The CDR3 length is 18 residues. CDR1 is LNHNV, CDR2 YYDKDF, per germline (reference sequence). Trimming removed 2 bases at V and 5 bases at J, with 22 bases between. This clone was seen a single time. The patients' disease, urothelial carcinoma, was locally advanced or metastatic. All patients handed over anywhere from 1 to 8 samples, pretreatment and on-treatment. The assay was immunoSEQ multiplex PCR, and TCRdb's table has in-frame clones only and misses some. The data show around 53,000 clones, over 75% seen once. This material consisted of PBMCs, taken around atezolizumab (anti-PD-L1) treatment. V gene TRBV15 combines with J gene TRBJ2-1, with D maybe TRBD2 (6 bases). The receptor's source is a man aged 40-55 years with urothelial cancer. In DNA, the CDR3 is TGTGCCACCAGCAGATATCCCCCTGGCGGGACCACGGACAATGAGCAGTTCTTC. Its translation is CATSRYPPGGTTDNEQFF.